This T cell receptor (beta chain) was recorded in a study of blood T cell repertoires in COVID-19. Study summary: Collection of acute and convalescent COVID-19 samples took place in the United States, Italy and Spain. T cells, B-cell-depleted T cells, or PBMCs provided the cDNA or gDNA that served as material.

CDR3 size: 14 residues. Germline-derived CDR1 and CDR2 are SGHVS and FNYEAQ. V lost 1 base and J lost 0, with 6 bases in between. Clones were read by immunoSEQ multiplex PCR, and TCRdb kept only the in-frame ones, dropping some. The sample shows over 130,000 clones, approximately 83% of them seen only once. Sequenced: peripheral blood. The chain recombines TRBV7-6 with TRBJ1-1, with D perhaps matching TRBD1 (5 bases). The clonotype was recovered from a human donor in a cohort sampled during active COVID-19. The CDR3 region has the DNA TGTGCCAGCAGCTTAGAGGGGCTGAACACTGAAGCTTTCTTT. Its protein product is CASSLEGLNTEAFF.